Given below is one T cell receptor beta chain in context. With 8 bases removed from V and 5 bases from J, the gap between germline ends came to 16 bases. CDR1 is MDHEN, CDR2 SYDVKM, per germline. The CDR3 has 13 amino acids. The sample is drawn from a study of T cell responses to AZD1222 COVID-19 vaccine. The repertoire was sequenced with immunoSEQ multiplex PCR; TCRdb's copy has only in-frame clones and lacks some. The sample includes 75,000 to 90,000 clones, roughly 90% of them seen just once. J is TRBJ2-7 and V is TRBV28; D gene uncertain. The receptor's source is an adult in good health. The sequencing used peripheral blood, collected on day 0 of AZD1222 vaccination. The CDR3 coding sequence is TGTGCCAGCGTACCGGCGCTTCTCCACGAGCAGTACTTC. Residues: CASVPALLHEQYF.